This TCR beta chain emerged from a study of shared clonotypes between healthy human individuals. The protocol was immunoSEQ multiplex PCR, while the TCRdb copy is restricted to in-frame clones and leaves out a portion. Here the sample spans a few hundred thousand clones, 65% being singletons. CDR1 SNHLY and CDR2 FYNNEI come from the germline V gene. The CDR3 is 15 amino acids. Deletions cut 1 base from V and 1 base from J, with 11 bases between. This clone turned up a few times. The sample was memory CD4+ T cells sorted from blood. Subset given: CD45RA-negative fraction. The sequence derives from a man younger than 45 in good health. The rearrangement joins TRBV2 to TRBJ2-7; D possibly uses TRBD1 or TRBD2 (6 bases each). The CDR3 loop is CASSEEEGESYEQYF. The CDR3 DNA reads TGTGCCAGCAGTGAAGAGGAGGGGGAGTCCTACGAGCAGTACTTC.